This entry lists 26 T cell receptor beta chains sequenced from one sample in a study of vaccination and CD4 T cells after COVID-19. The treatment is: approximately 11-day PBMC culture with coronavirus spike peptide pools or control peptides (ViraFEST assay). Their cognate antigens are unknown. CD4+ T cells that had been cultured provided DNA sequenced with the Oncomine TCR Beta short-read assay. Each CDR3 protein is one row after TCRdb ran MiXCR on the PCR reads. The sample contains some 14,000 distinct CDR3 sequences, 60% to 70% of which appear only once. Sequenced input: CD4+ T cells from blood, cultured in vitro. All receptors come from a human donor who had recovered from COVID-19.

The chain links TRBV30 to TRBJ1-2; 11 bases are shared with TRBD1. This CDR3 spans 14 amino acids. V lost 2 bases and J lost 5; bases outside the gene matches: 4. Germline-derived CDR1 and CDR2 are GTSNPN and SVGIG (reference sequence). Here the CDR3 reads CAWSLGTGGYGYTF. CDR3 nucleotides: TGTGCCTGGAGTTTAGGGACAGGGGGTTATGGCTACACCTTC.

This clonotype has more than one count but fewer than ten. The chain is built from TRBV24-1 and TRBJ2-1; D unclear. Deletions cut 4 bases from V and 7 bases from J, with 7 bases between. In germline, CDR1 is KGHDR, CDR2 SFDVKD. The CDR3 has 12 amino acids. The CDR3: CATSDLTNEQFF. CDR3 sequence (DNA): TGTGCCACCAGTGACCTCACGAATGAGCAGTTCTTC.

This sequence joins TRBV11-2 and TRBJ1-5; D unresolved. V was pared by 6 bases and J by 1 base, with 7 bases between. The CDR3 has 13 amino acids. The V gene's germline CDR1 is SGHAT and CDR2 FQNNGV. CDR3 residues: CASSPDSNQPQHF. The CDR3 DNA reads TGTGCCAGCAGTCCCGACAGCAATCAGCCCCAGCATTTT.

This clonotype showed up just a few times. The V call is TRBV27, the J call TRBJ2-5, with 10 bases fitting TRBD1. V trimming: 5 bases; J trimming: 3 bases; junction bases outside the gene matches: 6. Germline CDR1 and CDR2: MNHEY and SMNVEV (reference sequence). There are 15 residues in the CDR3. Here the CDR3 reads CASSLDRGREETQYF. The CDR3 DNA reads as TGTGCCAGCAGTCTTGACAGGGGGCGGGAAGAGACCCAGTACTTC.

V is TRBV11-2 and J is TRBJ2-7, with no clear D. In germline, CDR1 is SGHAT, CDR2 FQNNGV. This CDR3 spans 11 amino acids. The V gene lost 5 bases and the J gene lost 3 bases, with 5 bases spanning the gap. The CDR3 here is CASSAHYEQYF. CDR3 coding DNA: TGTGCCAGCAGCGCTCACTACGAGCAGTACTTC.

This clonotype has more than one count but fewer than ten. This chain uses TRBV6-2 or TRBV6-3 with TRBJ1-2, with no clear D. Germline CDR1 reads MNHEY; CDR2 reads SVGEGT. This CDR3 region has 13 residues. Trimming stripped 7 bases from V and 3 bases from J, with 12 bases between. The CDR3 region is CASNRAGDYGYTF. CDR3 bases: TGTGCCAGCAATAGGGCAGGAGACTATGGCTACACCTTC.

The V call is TRBV10-1, the J call TRBJ2-3, with 8 positions matching TRBD2. Germline assignment: CDR1 WNHNN and CDR2 SYGVQD (reference sequence). The CDR3 spans 17 residues. Trimming at V came to 8 bases and at J to 0 bases, leaving 13 bases not matched to a gene. The CDR3 DNA reads as TGCGCCAGCGGTCCCCTGAGGGTAGCGGGGAGCACAGATACGCAGTATTTT. This gives the protein CASGPLRVAGSTDTQYF.

The rearrangement links TRBV20-1 to TRBJ2-7, with TRBD1 identical over 8 bases. With 3 bases clipped from V and 3 bases from J, the junction kept 10 bases outside the gene matches. The CDR3 is made up of 15 amino acids. Germline V gives CDR1 DFQATT, CDR2 SNEGSKA (reference sequence). This chain's CDR3 is CSASDGQGIGYEQYF. CDR3 DNA sequence: TGCAGTGCTAGCGATGGACAGGGCATTGGCTACGAGCAGTACTTC.

There are a few counts of this clonotype. The chain uses TRBV11-3 and TRBJ1-2; D remains unclear. The CDR3 sequence is 12 residues long. In germline, CDR1 is SGHNT, CDR2 YENEEA. The V end lost 5 bases, the J end lost 6 bases, and 10 bases lay between the germline ends. The CDR3, as DNA: TGTGCCAGCAGCCCAGGCCCGGATGGCTACACCTTC. It encodes CASSPGPDGYTF.

This sequence joins TRBV7-9 and TRBJ1-1, with 7 bases aligning to TRBD1. Losses at the gene ends were 0 bases for V and 5 bases for J; bases not matched to a gene: 6. The CDR3 consists of 15 residues. Germline lookup yields CDR1 SEHNR and CDR2 FQNEAQ (reference sequence). The CDR3 loop reads CASSLAQGSGTEAFF. The CDR3 region has the DNA TGTGCCAGCAGCTTAGCACAGGGGAGTGGTACTGAAGCTTTCTTT.

This CDR3 reads CASSRTLGGNYGYTF. The CDR3 nucleotides are TGTGCCAGTAGTCGAACTTTGGGCGGGAACTATGGCTACACCTTC. The chain combines TRBV19 with TRBJ1-2; D is uncertain. CDR3 length equals 15 residues. V lost 5 bases, J lost 2 bases, and 15 bases lay in between. Germline CDR1 is LNHDA and CDR2 is SQIVND (reference sequence).

This rearrangement joins TRBV25-1 to TRBJ2-7, with D uncertain. The V end was cut by 10 bases, the J end by 0 bases, with 7 bases between. Looked up from germline, CDR1 is MGHDK and CDR2 is SYGVNS. The CDR3 totals 11 residues. CDR3 in amino acids: CATSRSYEQYF. DNA for the CDR3: TGTGCCACCTCCCGCTCCTACGAGCAGTACTTC.

The rearrangement uses TRBV9 and TRBJ2-3; a weak D match, TRBD2 (5 bases). The V end was cut by 3 bases, the J end by 1 base, with 9 bases between. The CDR3 loop spans 14 amino acids. The germline gives CDR1 SGDLS, CDR2 YYNGEE. CDR3 region: CASSARTGTDTQYF. In DNA, the CDR3 is TGTGCCAGCAGCGCAAGGACTGGCACAGATACGCAGTATTTT.

This clonotype rates as medium-sized. V and J are TRBV11-2 and TRBJ1-5; tentative D call: TRBD1 (6 bases). Trimming removed 4 bases from V and 6 bases from J, with 19 bases in between. The CDR3 spans 16 residues. Germline V lookup: CDR1 SGHAT, CDR2 FQNNGV. The CDR3 spells CASSSSPGGGGQPQHF. The CDR3 DNA follows: TGTGCCAGCAGCTCCTCCCCGGGGGGCGGCGGTCAGCCCCAGCATTTT.

This chain connects TRBV6-2 or TRBV6-3 to TRBJ2-7; 8 nucleotides align to TRBD1. Trimming took 4 bases from V and 3 from J; bases not matched to a gene: 14. There are 17 residues in the CDR3. The germline V gene encodes CDR1 MNHEY and CDR2 SVGEGT. CDR3 residues: CASSSELGTGLGYEQYF. The CDR3 DNA reads TGTGCCAGCAGTTCTGAATTGGGGACAGGTTTGGGCTACGAGCAGTACTTC.

The chain employs TRBV21-1 and TRBJ2-3; TRBD1 reflects the table's D call only, with no check against the DNA. TRBV21-1 corresponds to a pseudogene. The CDR3 sequence is 16 residues long. CDR3 sequence reads: CASSRIGQGATDTQYF. Here the CDR3 DNA reads TGTGCCAGCAGCAGGATTGGACAGGGGGCAACAGATACGCAGTATTTT.

The rearrangement links TRBV7-9 to TRBJ1-2; TRBD1 matches 8 bases. This CDR3 comprises 16 residues. The trim removed 4 bases at V and 8 bases at J, leaving 15 bases unmatched. The V gene's germline CDR1 is SEHNR and CDR2 FQNEAQ (reference sequence). CDR3 sequence: CASSSAGDRPLLGYTF. The CDR3, as DNA: TGTGCCAGCAGCTCCGCTGGGGACAGGCCGTTATTGGGCTACACCTTC.

The chain joins TRBV30 to TRBJ2-3, with TRBD2 matching 14 bases. The CDR3 has 17 residues. Per germline, CDR1 GTSNPN and CDR2 SVGIG (reference sequence). The junction had 11 bases not matched to a gene; V was cut back by 4 bases and J by 5 bases. The CDR3 spells CAWNPLTSGRAVDTQYF. CDR3 bases: TGTGCCTGGAACCCTTTGACTAGCGGGAGGGCAGTAGATACGCAGTATTTT.

The genes are TRBV5-4 and TRBJ2-1; D gene unclear. Germline CDR1 is SGHNT and CDR2 is YYREEE (reference sequence). The V end lost 4 bases, the J end lost 3 bases, and 11 bases lay between the germline ends. CDR3 length: 14 amino acids. CDR3 sequence: CASSPPMNYNEQFF. The CDR3 bases are TGTGCCAGCAGCCCTCCGATGAACTACAATGAGCAGTTCTTC. Together with reference TRBV5-4 and TRBJ2-1, the CDR3 gives the full variable domain: ETGVTQSPTHLIKTRGQQVTLRCSSQSGHNTVSWYQQALGQGPQFIFQYYREEENGRGNFPPRFSGLQFPNYSSELNVNALELDDSALYLCASSPPMNYNEQFFGPGTRLTVL.

The gene calls are TRBV11-1 and TRBJ2-5, with 9 nucleotides matching TRBD2. V lost 5 bases, J lost 7 bases, and 8 bases stayed unmatched. Germline-derived CDR1 and CDR2 are SGHAT and FQDESV (reference sequence). CDR3 size: 14 residues. CDR3 sequence reads: CASSLVAGEGTQYF. CDR3 sequence (DNA): TGTGCCAGCAGCCTCGTAGCGGGAGAGGGGACCCAGTACTTC.

The V gene is TRBV20-1, the J gene TRBJ2-4; TRBD1 is a possible D gene (5 bases). The CDR3 covers 14 residues. Germline lookup yields CDR1 DFQATT and CDR2 SNEGSKA (reference sequence). Trimming removed 3 bases at V and 3 bases at J, with 12 bases between. The CDR3 loop is CSASSGIDKNIQYF. DNA for the CDR3: TGCAGTGCTAGTTCAGGGATCGACAAAAACATTCAGTACTTC.

V is TRBV20-1 and J is TRBJ1-1; 8 nucleotides match TRBD1. J was trimmed by 4 bases and V by 6 bases; bases with no gene match: 10. This CDR3 region has 14 residues. Germline-derived CDR1 and CDR2 are DFQATT and SNEGSKA (reference sequence). The CDR3: CSARPRTGPTEAFF. The CDR3, as DNA: TGCAGTGCCAGGCCTAGGACAGGGCCCACTGAAGCTTTCTTT.

The chain carries TRBV28 and TRBJ2-1; 14 positions agree with TRBD2. CDR1 is MDHEN, CDR2 SYDVKM, per germline. CDR3 length: 16 residues. V trimming: 6 bases; J trimming: 6 bases; junction bases outside the gene matches: 7. The CDR3 DNA follows: TGTGCCAGCAGCCGCGCGGGACTAGCGGGAGTCAATGAGCAGTTCTTC. As protein: CASSRAGLAGVNEQFF.

This clonotype has a handful of counts. CDR3 protein: CASRLTGSYGYTF. The CDR3 coding sequence is TGTGCCAGCAGATTGACAGGGAGCTATGGCTACACCTTC. V and J are TRBV6-1 and TRBJ1-2, with 7 bases lining up with TRBD1. Germline CDR1 and CDR2: MNHNS and SASEGT. The length of the CDR3 is 13 residues. Losses at the gene ends were 6 bases for V and 4 bases for J; bases not matched to a gene: 5.

J is TRBJ2-3 and V is TRBV20-1, with unresolved D. The CDR3 totals 12 residues. The V end lost 2 bases, the J end lost 3 bases, and 6 bases lay between the germline ends. Germline V gives CDR1 DFQATT, CDR2 SNEGSKA (reference sequence). CDR3 region: CSARLGTDTQYF. Written as DNA, the CDR3 is TGCAGTGCTAGACTAGGAACAGATACGCAGTATTTT.

The chain has TRBV20-1 and TRBJ1-5; 8 positions match TRBD1. Trimming removed 3 bases from V and 5 bases from J; junction bases left unmatched: 9. This CDR3 spans 15 amino acids. The germline V gene encodes CDR1 DFQATT and CDR2 SNEGSKA (reference sequence). The CDR3 nucleotides read TGCAGTGCTAGTTCCATCAGGGGGCACGATCAGCCCCAGCATTTT. Protein product: CSASSIRGHDQPQHF.